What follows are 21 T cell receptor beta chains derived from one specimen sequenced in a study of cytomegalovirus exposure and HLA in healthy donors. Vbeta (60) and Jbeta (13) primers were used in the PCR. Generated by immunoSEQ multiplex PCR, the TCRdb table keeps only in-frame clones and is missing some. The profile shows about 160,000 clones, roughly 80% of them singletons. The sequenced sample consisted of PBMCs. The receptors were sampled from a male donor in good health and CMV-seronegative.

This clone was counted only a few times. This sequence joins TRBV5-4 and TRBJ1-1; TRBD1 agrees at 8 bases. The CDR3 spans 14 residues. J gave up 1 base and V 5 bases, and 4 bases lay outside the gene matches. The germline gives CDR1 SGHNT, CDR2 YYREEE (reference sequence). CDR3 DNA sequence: TGTGCCAGCAGGGACCAGGGGGCGAACACTGAAGCTTTCTTT. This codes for CASRDQGANTEAFF. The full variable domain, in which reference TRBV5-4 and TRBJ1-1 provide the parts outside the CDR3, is ETGVTQSPTHLIKTRGQQVTLRCSSQSGHNTVSWYQQALGQGPQFIFQYYREEENGRGNFPPRFSGLQFPNYSSELNVNALELDDSALYLCASRDQGANTEAFFGQGTRLTVV.

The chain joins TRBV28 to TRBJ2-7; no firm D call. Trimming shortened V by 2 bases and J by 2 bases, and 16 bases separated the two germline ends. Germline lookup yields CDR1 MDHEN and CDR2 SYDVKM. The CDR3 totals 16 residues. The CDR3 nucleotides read TGTGCCAGCAGTTTACCTGGAGCTGCGCAACCCTACGAGCAGTACTTC. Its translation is CASSLPGAAQPYEQYF.

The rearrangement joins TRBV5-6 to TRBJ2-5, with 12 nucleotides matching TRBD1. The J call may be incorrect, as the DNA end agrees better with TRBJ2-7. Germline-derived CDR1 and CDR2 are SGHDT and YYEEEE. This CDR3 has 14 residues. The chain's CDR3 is CASRGDRGQYEQYF. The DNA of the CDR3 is TGTGCCAGCAGGGGGGACAGGGGGCAGTACGAGCAGTACTTC.

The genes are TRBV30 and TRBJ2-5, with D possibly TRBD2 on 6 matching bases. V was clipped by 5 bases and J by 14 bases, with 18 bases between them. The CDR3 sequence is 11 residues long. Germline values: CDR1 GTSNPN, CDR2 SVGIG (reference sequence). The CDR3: CAWGFGGPAYF. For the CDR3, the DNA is TGTGCCTGGGGGTTCGGGGGACCGGCCTACTTC.

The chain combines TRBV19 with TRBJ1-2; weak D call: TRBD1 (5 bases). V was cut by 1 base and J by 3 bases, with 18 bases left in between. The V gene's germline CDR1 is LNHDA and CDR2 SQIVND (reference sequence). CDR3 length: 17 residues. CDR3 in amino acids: CASSIAPGLLSHYGYTF. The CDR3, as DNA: TGTGCCAGTAGTATAGCCCCGGGACTATTAAGTCACTATGGCTACACCTTC.

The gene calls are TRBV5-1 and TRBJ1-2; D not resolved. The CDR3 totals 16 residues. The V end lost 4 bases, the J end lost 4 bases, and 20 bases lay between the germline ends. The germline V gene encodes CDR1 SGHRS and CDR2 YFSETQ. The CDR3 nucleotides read TGCGCCAGCAGCCCCCTTGCGCGGGGTATTGTCTATGGCTACACCTTC. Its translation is CASSPLARGIVYGYTF.

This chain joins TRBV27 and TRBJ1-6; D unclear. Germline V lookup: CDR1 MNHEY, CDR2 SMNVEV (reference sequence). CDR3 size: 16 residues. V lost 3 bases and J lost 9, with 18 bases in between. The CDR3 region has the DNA TGTGCCAGCAGTTTCTCCCCGGCAGGAGGTGGTTCACCCCTCCACTTT. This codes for CASSFSPAGGGSPLHF.

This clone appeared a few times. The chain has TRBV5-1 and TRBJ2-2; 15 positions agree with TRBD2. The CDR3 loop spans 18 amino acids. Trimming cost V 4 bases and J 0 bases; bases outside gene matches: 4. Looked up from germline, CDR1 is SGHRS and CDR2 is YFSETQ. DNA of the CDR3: TGCGCCAGCAGCAGCAGGACTAGCGGGGGGGCGAACACCGGGGAGCTGTTTTTT. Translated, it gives CASSSRTSGGANTGELFF.

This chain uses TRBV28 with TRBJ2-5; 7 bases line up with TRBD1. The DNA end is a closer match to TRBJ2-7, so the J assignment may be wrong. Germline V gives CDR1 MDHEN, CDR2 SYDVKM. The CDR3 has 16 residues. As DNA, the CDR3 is TGTGCCAGCAGTTCCCGTTACAGGGGCGGCTCCTACGAGCAGTACTTC. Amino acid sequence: CASSSRYRGGSYEQYF.

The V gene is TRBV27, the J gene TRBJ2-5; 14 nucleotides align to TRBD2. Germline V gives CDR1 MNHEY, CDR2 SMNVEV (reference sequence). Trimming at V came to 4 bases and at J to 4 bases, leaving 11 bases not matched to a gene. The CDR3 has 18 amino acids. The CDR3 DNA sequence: TGTGCCAGCAGTTCTACACCGGGACTAGCGGGAGTTTCAGAGACCCAGTACTTC. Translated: CASSSTPGLAGVSETQYF.

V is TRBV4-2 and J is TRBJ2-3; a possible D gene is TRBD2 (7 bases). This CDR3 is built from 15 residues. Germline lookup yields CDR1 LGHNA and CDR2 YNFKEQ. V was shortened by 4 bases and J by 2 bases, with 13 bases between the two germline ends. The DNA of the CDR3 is TGTGCCAGCAGCCCCTCGGCGGGGGCCACAGATACGCAGTATTTT. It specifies CASSPSAGATDTQYF.

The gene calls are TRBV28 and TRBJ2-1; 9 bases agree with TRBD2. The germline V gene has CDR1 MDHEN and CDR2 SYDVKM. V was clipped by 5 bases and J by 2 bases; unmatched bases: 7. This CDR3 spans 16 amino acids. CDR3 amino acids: CASSKLSGGTYNEQFF. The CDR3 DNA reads TGTGCCAGCAGTAAACTAAGCGGGGGGACCTACAATGAGCAGTTCTTC.

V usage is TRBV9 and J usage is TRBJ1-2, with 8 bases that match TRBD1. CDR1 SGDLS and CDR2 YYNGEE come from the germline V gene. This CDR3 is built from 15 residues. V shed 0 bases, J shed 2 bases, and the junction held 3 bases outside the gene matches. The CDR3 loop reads CASSVAQGANYGYTF. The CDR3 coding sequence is TGTGCCAGCAGCGTAGCCCAGGGGGCAAACTATGGCTACACCTTC.

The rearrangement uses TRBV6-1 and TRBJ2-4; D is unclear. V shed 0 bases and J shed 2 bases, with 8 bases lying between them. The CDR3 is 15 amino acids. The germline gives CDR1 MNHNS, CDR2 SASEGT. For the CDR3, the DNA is TGTGCCAGCAGTGAAGCGCGAGGATCCAAAAACATTCAGTACTTC. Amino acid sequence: CASSEARGSKNIQYF.

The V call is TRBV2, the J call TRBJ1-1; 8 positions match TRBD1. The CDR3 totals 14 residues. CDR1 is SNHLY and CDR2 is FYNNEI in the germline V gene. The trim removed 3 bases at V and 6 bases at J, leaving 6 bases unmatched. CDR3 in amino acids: CASSEGQVSPEAFF. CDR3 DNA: TGTGCCAGCAGTGAGGGACAGGTCTCCCCTGAAGCTTTCTTT.

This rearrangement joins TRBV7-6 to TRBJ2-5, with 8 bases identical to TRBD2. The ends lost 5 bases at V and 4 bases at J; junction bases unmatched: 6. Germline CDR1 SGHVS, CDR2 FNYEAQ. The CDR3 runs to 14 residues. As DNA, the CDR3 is TGTGCCAGCAGCCCGGGGGGGCGCGGAGAGACCCAGTACTTC. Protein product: CASSPGGRGETQYF.

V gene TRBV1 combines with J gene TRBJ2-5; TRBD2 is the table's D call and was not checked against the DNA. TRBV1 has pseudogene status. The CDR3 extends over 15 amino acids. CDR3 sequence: CTSSQPGGPEETQYF. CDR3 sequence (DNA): TGCACCAGCAGCCAACCGGGGGGGCCAGAAGAGACCCAGTACTTC.

CDR3 DNA: TGTGCCAGCAGTTATTCACAGGGAGCCTACGAGCAGTACTTC. Residues: CASSYSQGAYEQYF. The chain carries TRBV6-5 and TRBJ2-7, with D possibly TRBD1 on 6 matching bases. CDR1 and CDR2 (germline): MNHEY, SVGAGI. The CDR3 is made up of 14 amino acids. Trimming pared 3 bases from V and 2 bases from J, leaving 11 bases between.

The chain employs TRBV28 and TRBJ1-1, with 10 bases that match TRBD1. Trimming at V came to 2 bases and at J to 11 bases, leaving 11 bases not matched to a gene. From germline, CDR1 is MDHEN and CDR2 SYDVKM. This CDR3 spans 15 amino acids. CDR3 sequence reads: CASSLPGTGASWAFF. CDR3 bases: TGTGCCAGCAGTTTACCCGGGACAGGGGCCTCTTGGGCTTTCTTT. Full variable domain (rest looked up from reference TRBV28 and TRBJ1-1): DVKVTQSSRYLVKRTGEKVFLECVQDMDHENMFWYRQDPGLGLRLIYFSYDVKMKEKGDIPEGYSVSREKKERFSLILESASTNQTSMYLCASSLPGTGASWAFFGQGTRLTVV.

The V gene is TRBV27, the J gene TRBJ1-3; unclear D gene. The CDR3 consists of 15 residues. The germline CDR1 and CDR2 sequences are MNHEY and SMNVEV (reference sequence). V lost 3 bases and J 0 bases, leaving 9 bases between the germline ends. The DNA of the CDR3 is TGTGCCAGCAGTTTCAGGTTGTTCTCTGGAAACACCATATATTTT. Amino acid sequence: CASSFRLFSGNTIYF.

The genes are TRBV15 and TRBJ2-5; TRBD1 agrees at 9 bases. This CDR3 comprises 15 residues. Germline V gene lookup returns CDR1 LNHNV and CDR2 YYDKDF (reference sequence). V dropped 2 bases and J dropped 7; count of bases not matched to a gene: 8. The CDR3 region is CATSRLGGQGGTQYF. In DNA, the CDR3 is TGTGCCACCAGCAGATTGGGGGGACAGGGCGGGACCCAGTACTTC. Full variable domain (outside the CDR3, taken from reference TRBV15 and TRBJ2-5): DAMVIQNPRYQVTQFGKPVTLSCSQTLNHNVMYWYQQKSSQAPKLLFHYYDKDFNNEADTPDNFQSRRPNTSFCFLDIRSPGLGDTAMYLCATSRLGGQGGTQYFGPGTRLLVL.